One sample yielded the 2 T cell receptor beta chains listed below, sequenced in a study of glioma-infiltrating T cells (dated by TCRdb to about 2016). The sequencer listed for this sample is Illumina MiSeq. The iRepertoire nested amplicon-rescue multiplex PCR (arm-PCR) platform was used to amplify TCR alpha and beta CDR3 regions from RNA. The public sequencing data were trimmed at Q25 with fastp and processed into clonotypes with MiXCR by TCRdb, which kept only in-frame beta chains. Entries that share a CDR3 protein sequence are merged under the most common genes and DNA. The sample includes 84,000 or so distinct CDR3 sequences, with around 23% observed a single time. The ten largest clones represent roughly 6.7% of the sample. Sequencing was performed on glioma tissue, nonneoplastic brain tissue, or PBMCs (not recorded which). The origin of the receptors is a human donor with low-grade glioma or glioblastoma, undergoing nonglioma brain surgery, or in good health (not recorded which).

On this clonotype itself: Possible read error: a much larger clone is one base away. As DNA, the CDR3 is TGTGCCAGCAGCTTAGTAGGGATCCCCGAGGAGCTGTTTTTT. This translates into CASSLVGIPEELFF. V is TRBV7-9 and J is TRBJ2-2; the D is unclear. There are 14 residues in the CDR3. V gave up 1 base and J gave up 10 bases, with 13 bases separating them. Germline loops: CDR1 SEHNR, CDR2 FQNEAQ (reference sequence).

The chain links TRBV6-5 to TRBJ2-3; D might be TRBD1 (6 bases). With 0 bases removed from V and 3 bases from J, the gap between germline ends came to 10 bases. This CDR3 is 15 amino acids long. Germline CDR1 reads MNHEY; CDR2 reads SVGAGI. CDR3: CASSYSGGRTDTQYF. CDR3 coding DNA: TGTGCCAGCAGTTACTCAGGGGGTCGGACAGATACGCAGTATTTT.